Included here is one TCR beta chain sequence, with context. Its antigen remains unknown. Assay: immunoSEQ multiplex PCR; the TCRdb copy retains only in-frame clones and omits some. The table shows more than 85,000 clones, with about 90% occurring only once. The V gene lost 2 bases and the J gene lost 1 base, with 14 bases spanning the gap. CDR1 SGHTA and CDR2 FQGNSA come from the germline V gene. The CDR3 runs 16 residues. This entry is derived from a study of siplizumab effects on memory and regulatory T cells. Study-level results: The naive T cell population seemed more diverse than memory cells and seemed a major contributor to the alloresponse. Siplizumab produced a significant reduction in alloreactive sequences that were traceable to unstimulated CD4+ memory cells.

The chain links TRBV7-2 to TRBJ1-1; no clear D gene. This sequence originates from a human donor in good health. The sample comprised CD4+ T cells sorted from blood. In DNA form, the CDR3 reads TGTGCCAGCAGCTTAATGGAGGCAGTCCCGAACACTGAAGCTTTCTTT. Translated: CASSLMEAVPNTEAFF.